This T cell receptor (beta chain) came from a study of multiple sclerosis patients with progressive multifocal leukoencephalopathy. Broader study findings: PML-onset expanded TRB clones were detectable before and during natalizumab therapy. Preferential TRBV-TRBJ pairings or common gene usage were not detected at PML.

Details on this clone: Antigen: not known.

As to time point: time of PML onset. The method was immunoSEQ multiplex PCR; TCRdb's version includes in-frame clones alone and lacks a portion of them. The repertoire holds under 35,000 clones, 87% seen once, with around 6% in the top ten. With V trimmed by 4 bases and J by 4 bases, 5 bases remained unmatched. CDR1 and CDR2 (germline): LNHDA, SQIVND (reference sequence). CDR3 length: 14 residues. V is TRBV19 and J is TRBJ2-3; 7 bases are shared with TRBD2. The sequencing used PBMCs, collected from a patient treated with natalizumab. This clonotype originated in a woman in her forties with progressive multifocal leukoencephalopathy. CDR3 sequence (DNA): TGTGCCAGTAGTACGAGCGGGGACGCAGATACGCAGTATTTT. It specifies CASSTSGDADTQYF.